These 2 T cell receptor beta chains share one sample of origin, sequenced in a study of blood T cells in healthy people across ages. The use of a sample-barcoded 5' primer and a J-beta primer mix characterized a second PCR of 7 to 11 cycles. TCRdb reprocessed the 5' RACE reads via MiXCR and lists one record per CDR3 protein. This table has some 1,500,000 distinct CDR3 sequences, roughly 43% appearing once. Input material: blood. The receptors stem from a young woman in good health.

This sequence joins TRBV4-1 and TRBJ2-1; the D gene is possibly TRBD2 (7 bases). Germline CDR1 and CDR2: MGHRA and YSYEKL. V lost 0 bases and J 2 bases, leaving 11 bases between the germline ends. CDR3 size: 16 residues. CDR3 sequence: CASSQEAGAPYNEQFF. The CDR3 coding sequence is TGCGCCAGCAGCCAAGAGGCGGGGGCTCCCTACAATGAGCAGTTCTTC.

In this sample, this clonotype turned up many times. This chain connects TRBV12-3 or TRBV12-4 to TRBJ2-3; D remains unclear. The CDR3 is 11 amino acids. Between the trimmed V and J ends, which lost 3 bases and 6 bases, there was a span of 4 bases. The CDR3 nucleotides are TGTGCCAGCAGTTTTAACGATACGCAGTATTTT. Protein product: CASSFNDTQYF.